This passage covers 13 T cell receptor beta chains from one sample sequenced in a study of blood T cell repertoires in COVID-19. Clones were sequenced by immunoSEQ multiplex PCR, and TCRdb holds only the in-frame ones, with some missing. Of 250,000 or so clones in the sample, about 91% were seen once. The source material was peripheral blood. These receptors came from a woman aged 25 to 39 with COVID-19, enrolled during active disease.

The chain carries TRBV19 and TRBJ2-7; 8 bases are a match to TRBD1. CDR1 and CDR2 from the germline V gene are LNHDA and SQIVND (reference sequence). The CDR3 is made up of 14 amino acids. V lost 6 bases and J lost 2; bases outside the gene matches: 6. CDR3 coding DNA: TGTGCCAGTAGCCCCACAGGGGGGCCCTACGAGCAGTACGTC. It yields the protein CASSPTGGPYEQYV.

The V call is TRBV7-8, the J call TRBJ2-7; 9 nucleotides match TRBD1. The germline CDR1 and CDR2 sequences are SGHVS and FQNEAQ. The CDR3 totals 16 residues. V shed 8 bases, J shed 2 bases, and the junction held 13 bases outside the gene matches. The CDR3 DNA reads TGTGCCAGCGGGGTGAGGGGGGGACAGGGTACCTACGAGCAGTACTTC. This sequence encodes CASGVRGGQGTYEQYF.

The chain carries TRBV19 and TRBJ2-3, with 12 nucleotides matching TRBD2. The CDR3 covers 17 residues. In germline, CDR1 is LNHDA, CDR2 SQIVND (reference sequence). V lost 9 bases, J lost 4 bases, and 14 bases stayed unmatched. The CDR3 bases are TGTGCCAGCCGACCCGTTAGACTAGCGGGAGTGGCAGATACGCAGTATTTT. Residues: CASRPVRLAGVADTQYF.

Points on this clone: Other DNA sequences of this sample code for an identical CDR3. This chain uses TRBV7-9 with TRBJ1-4; 7 nucleotides match TRBD1. CDR3 length: 14 amino acids. The V gene end was trimmed by 5 bases and the J gene end by 4 bases; junction bases not matched to a gene: 4. The germline CDR1 and CDR2 sequences are SEHNR and FQNEAQ (reference sequence). CDR3 sequence: CASSPGQNNEKLFF. DNA for the CDR3: TGTGCCAGCAGCCCGGGACAGAATAATGAAAAACTGTTTTTT. Filled out from reference TRBV7-9 and TRBJ1-4, the complete variable domain reads DTGVSQNPRHKITKRGQNVTFRCDPISEHNRLYWYRQTLGQGPEFLTYFQNEAQLEKSRLLSDRFSAERPKGSFSTLEIQRTEQGDSAMYLCASSPGQNNEKLFFGSGTQLSVL.

This chain's CDR3 is CASSLGTSGRANTGELFF. The DNA for the CDR3 is TGTGCCAGCAGCTTAGGGACTAGCGGGAGGGCAAACACCGGGGAGCTGTTTTTT. The rearrangement links TRBV7-8 to TRBJ2-2; 15 positions match TRBD2. V lost 1 base and J lost 2; bases outside the gene matches: 2. CDR1 and CDR2 from the germline V gene are SGHVS and FQNEAQ. This CDR3 is 18 amino acids long.

The J gene is TRBJ2-1, the V gene TRBV5-4; D gene uncertain. The V gene lost 4 bases and the J gene lost 5 bases, with 4 bases spanning the gap. This CDR3 is built from 11 residues. Germline lookup yields CDR1 SGHNT and CDR2 YYREEE (reference sequence). As DNA, the CDR3 is TGTGCCAGCAGCCTAAACAATGAGCAGTTCTTC. It specifies CASSLNNEQFF.

The chain carries TRBV5-1 and TRBJ1-1, with D possibly TRBD1 on 6 matching bases. Trimming cost V 0 bases and J 3 bases, with 15 bases left between them. The V gene's germline CDR1 is SGHRS and CDR2 YFSETQ. The CDR3 totals 16 residues. In nucleotides, the CDR3 is TGCGCCAGCAGCTTGGAGGGGGGGGCGAGGGACACTGAAGCTTTCTTT. Its protein is CASSLEGGARDTEAFF.

The rearrangement joins TRBV6-6 to TRBJ1-1; D is unresolved. With 2 bases removed from V and 3 bases from J, the gap between germline ends came to 10 bases. Germline V lookup: CDR1 MNHNY, CDR2 SVGAGI (reference sequence). The CDR3 has 14 residues. The DNA of the CDR3 is TGTGCCAGCAGTTACAGAGAAACCCACACTGAAGCTTTCTTT. This gives the protein CASSYRETHTEAFF.

The gene calls are TRBV14 and TRBJ2-3; 12 bases map to TRBD2. Unmatched junction bases numbered 3, after V lost 4 bases and J lost 4 bases. Germline CDR1 reads SGHDN; CDR2 reads FVKESK. CDR3 size: 15 residues. Here the CDR3 reads CASSRLAGVPDTQYF. CDR3 coding DNA: TGTGCCAGCAGCCGACTAGCGGGAGTCCCAGATACGCAGTATTTT.

A few counts support this clone. The V call is TRBV7-9, the J call TRBJ1-1, with D possibly TRBD1 on 6 matching bases. Germline CDR1 reads SEHNR; CDR2 reads FQNEAQ (reference sequence). V lost 6 bases, J lost 6 bases, and 14 bases lay in between. The CDR3 runs 13 residues. DNA of the CDR3: TGTGCCAGCAGTTTTAAACAGGGCCCTGAAGCTTTCTTT. It codes for CASSFKQGPEAFF.

This chain connects TRBV7-2 to TRBJ1-6, with 8 bases identical to TRBD1. CDR1 and CDR2 from the germline V gene are SGHTA and FQGNSA. This CDR3 spans 14 amino acids. The V segment lost 5 bases and the J segment 7 bases; nucleotides outside the gene matches: 4. The CDR3 region has the DNA TGTGCCAGCAGCCTGACAGGGGAGAATTCACCCCTCCACTTT. Protein sequence: CASSLTGENSPLHF.

The chain couples TRBV21-1 to TRBJ2-7; TRBD2 was called by the table and not checked on the DNA. TRBV21-1 is flagged as a pseudogene. This CDR3 spans 13 amino acids. CDR3 amino acids: CASSKAQSGEQYV. In DNA form, the CDR3 reads TGTGCCAGCAGCAAAGCGCAGTCGGGCGAGCAGTACGTC.

The DNA of the CDR3 is TGTGCCAGCTCACGCCGGGTCTCGAATGAAAAACTGTTTTTT. It translates to CASSRRVSNEKLFF. The chain carries TRBV18 and TRBJ1-4; D unclear. Germline V lookup: CDR1 KGHSH, CDR2 LQKENI. Trimming took 4 bases from V and 5 from J, leaving 11 bases between them. The CDR3 has 14 residues. Combining the CDR3 with reference TRBV18 and TRBJ1-4 gives the whole variable domain NAGVMQNPRHLVRRRGQEARLRCSPMKGHSHVYWYRQLPEEGLKFMVYLQKENIIDESGMPKERFSAEFPKEGPSILRIQQVVRGDSAAYFCASSRRVSNEKLFFGSGTQLSVL.